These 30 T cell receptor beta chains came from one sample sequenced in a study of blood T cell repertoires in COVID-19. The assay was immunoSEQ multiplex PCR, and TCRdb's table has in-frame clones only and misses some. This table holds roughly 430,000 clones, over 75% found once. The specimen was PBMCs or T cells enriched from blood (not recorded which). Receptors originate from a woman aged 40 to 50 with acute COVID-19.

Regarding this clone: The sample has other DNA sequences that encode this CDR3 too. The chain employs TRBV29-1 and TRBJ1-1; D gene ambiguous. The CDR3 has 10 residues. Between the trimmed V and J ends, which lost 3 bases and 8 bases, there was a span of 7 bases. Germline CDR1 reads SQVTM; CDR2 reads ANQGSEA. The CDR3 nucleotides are TGCAGCGTTGATAGAGTAGAAGCTTTCTTT. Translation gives CSVDRVEAFF.

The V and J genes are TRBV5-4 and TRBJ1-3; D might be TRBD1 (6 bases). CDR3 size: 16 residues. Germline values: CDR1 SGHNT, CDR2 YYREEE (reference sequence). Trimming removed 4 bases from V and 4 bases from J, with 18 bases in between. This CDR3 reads CASSRGGEMGGNTIYF. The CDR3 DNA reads TGTGCCAGCAGCCGAGGGGGGGAAATGGGAGGAAACACCATATATTTT.

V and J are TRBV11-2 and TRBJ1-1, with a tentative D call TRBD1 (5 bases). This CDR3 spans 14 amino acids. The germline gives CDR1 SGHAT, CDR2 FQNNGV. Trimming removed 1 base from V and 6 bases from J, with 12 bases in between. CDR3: CASSLGGGSAEAFF. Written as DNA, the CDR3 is TGTGCCAGCAGCTTAGGTGGGGGGAGCGCTGAAGCTTTCTTT. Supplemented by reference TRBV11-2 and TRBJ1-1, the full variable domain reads EAGVAQSPRYKIIEKRQSVAFWCNPISGHATLYWYQQILGQGPKLLIQFQNNGVVDDSQLPKDRFSAERLKGVDSTLKIQPAKLEDSAVYLCASSLGGGSAEAFFGQGTRLTVV.

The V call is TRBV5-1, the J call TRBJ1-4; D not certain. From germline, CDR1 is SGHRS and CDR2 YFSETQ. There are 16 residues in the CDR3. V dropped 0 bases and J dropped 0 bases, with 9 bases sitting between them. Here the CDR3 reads CASSLGVGATNEKLFF. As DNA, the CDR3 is TGCGCCAGCAGCTTGGGGGTCGGGGCAACTAATGAAAAACTGTTTTTT.

CDR3 DNA sequence: TGCGCCAGCAGCTTGGTAGGAGGAAATTACTATGGCTACACCTTC. Its translation is CASSLVGGNYYGYTF. V usage is TRBV5-1 and J usage is TRBJ1-2, with D unclear. Trimming stripped 0 bases from V and 3 bases from J, with 12 bases between. Germline values: CDR1 SGHRS, CDR2 YFSETQ. CDR3 length: 15 residues.

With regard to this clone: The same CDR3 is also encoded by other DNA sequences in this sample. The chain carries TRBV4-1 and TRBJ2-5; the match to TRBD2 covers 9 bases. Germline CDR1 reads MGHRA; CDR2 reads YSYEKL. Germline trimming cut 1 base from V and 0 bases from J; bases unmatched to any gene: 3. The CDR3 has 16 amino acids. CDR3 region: CASSQGSGGYQETQYF. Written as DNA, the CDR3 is TGCGCCAGCAGCCAAGGTAGCGGGGGTTACCAAGAGACCCAGTACTTC.

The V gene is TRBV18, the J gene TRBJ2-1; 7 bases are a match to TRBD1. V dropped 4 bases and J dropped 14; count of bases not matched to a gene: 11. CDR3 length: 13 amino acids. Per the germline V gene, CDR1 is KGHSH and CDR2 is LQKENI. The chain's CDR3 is CASSLGTEIIEFF. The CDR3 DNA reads TGTGCCAGCTCACTGGGGACAGAGATAATAGAGTTCTTC.

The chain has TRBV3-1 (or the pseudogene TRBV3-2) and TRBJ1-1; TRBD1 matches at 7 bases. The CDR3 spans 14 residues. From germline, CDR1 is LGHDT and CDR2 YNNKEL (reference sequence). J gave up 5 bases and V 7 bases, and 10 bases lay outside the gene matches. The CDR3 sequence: CASNIEGAYTEAFF. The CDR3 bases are TGTGCCAGCAACATTGAGGGGGCATATACTGAAGCTTTCTTT.

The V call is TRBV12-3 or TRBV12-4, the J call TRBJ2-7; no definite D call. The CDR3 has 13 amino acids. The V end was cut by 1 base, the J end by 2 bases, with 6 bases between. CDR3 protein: CASSLVETYEQYF. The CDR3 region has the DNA TGTGCCAGCAGTTTAGTGGAGACCTACGAGCAGTACTTC.

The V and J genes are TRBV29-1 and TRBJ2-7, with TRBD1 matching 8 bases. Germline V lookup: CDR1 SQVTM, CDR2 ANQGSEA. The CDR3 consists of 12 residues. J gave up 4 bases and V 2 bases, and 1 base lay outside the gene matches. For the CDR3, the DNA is TGCAGCGTTGAACACAGGGGGTACGAGCAGTACTTC. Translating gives CSVEHRGYEQYF.

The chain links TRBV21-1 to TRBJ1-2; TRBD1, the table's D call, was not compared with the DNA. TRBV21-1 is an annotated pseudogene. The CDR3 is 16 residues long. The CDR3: CASSSRSFGLFYGYTF. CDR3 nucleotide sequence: TGTGCCAGCAGCAGTCGATCGTTTGGGCTGTTCTATGGCTACACCTTC.

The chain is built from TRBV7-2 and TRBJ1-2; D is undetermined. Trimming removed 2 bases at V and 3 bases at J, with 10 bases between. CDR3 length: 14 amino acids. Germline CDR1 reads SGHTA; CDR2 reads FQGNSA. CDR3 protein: CASSLNRAHYGYTF. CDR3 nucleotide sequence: TGTGCCAGCAGCTTAAACCGAGCACACTATGGCTACACCTTC.

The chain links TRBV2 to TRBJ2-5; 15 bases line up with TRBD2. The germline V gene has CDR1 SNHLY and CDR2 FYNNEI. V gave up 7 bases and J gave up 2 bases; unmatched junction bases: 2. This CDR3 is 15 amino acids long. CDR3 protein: CASIGLAGGQETQYF. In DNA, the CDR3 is TGTGCCAGCATCGGACTAGCGGGGGGGCAAGAGACCCAGTACTTC.

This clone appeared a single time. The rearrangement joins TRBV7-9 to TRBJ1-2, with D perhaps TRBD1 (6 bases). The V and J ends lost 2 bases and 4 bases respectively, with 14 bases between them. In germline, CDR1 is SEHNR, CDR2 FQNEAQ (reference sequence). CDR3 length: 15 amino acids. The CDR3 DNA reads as TGTGCCAGCAGCTTACCCGGACGGACAGCCTATGGCTACACCTTC. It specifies CASSLPGRTAYGYTF. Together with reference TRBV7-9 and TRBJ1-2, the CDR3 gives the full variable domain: DTGVSQNPRHKITKRGQNVTFRCDPISEHNRLYWYRQTLGQGPEFLTYFQNEAQLEKSRLLSDRFSAERPKGSFSTLEIQRTEQGDSAMYLCASSLPGRTAYGYTFGSGTRLTVV.

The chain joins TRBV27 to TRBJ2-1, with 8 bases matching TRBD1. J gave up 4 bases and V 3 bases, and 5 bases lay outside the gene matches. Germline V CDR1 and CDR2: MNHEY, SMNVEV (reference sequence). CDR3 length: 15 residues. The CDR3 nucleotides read TGTGCCAGCAGTTTCAGGGGGCTGAGGTACAATGAGCAGTTCTTC. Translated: CASSFRGLRYNEQFF.

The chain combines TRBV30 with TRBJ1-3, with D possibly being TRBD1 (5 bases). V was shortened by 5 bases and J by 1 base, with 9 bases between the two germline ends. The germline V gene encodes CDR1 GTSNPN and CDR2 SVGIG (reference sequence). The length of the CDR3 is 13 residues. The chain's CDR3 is CAWDTGSGNTIYF. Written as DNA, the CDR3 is TGTGCCTGGGACACAGGTTCTGGAAACACCATATATTTT.

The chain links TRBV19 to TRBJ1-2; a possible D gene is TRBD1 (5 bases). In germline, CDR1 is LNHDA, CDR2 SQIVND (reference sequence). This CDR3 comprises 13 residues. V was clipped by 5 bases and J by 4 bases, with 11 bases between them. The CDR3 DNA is TGTGCCAGTAGTCCAGGGAAGGTCTATGGCTACACCTTC. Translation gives CASSPGKVYGYTF.

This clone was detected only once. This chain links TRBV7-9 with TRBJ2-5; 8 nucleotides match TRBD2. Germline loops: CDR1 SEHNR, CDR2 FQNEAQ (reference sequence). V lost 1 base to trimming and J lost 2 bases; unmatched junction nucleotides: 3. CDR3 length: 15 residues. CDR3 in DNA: TGTGCCAGCAGCTTAGTAGCGGGGTCACAAGAGACCCAGTACTTC. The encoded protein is CASSLVAGSQETQYF.

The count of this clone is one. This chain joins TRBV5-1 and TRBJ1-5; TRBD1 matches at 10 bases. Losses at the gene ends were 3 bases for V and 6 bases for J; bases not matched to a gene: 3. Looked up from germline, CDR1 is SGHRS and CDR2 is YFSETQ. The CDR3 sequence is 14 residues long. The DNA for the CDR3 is TGCGCCAGCAGCTGGACAGGGGGGAGTCAGCCCCAGCATTTT. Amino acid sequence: CASSWTGGSQPQHF.

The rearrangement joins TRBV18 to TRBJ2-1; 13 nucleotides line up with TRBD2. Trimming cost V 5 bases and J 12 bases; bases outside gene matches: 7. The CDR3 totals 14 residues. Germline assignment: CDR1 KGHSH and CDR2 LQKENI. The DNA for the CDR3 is TGTGCCAGCTCAACTAGCGGGGGGGCAGGTCGGCAGTTCTTC. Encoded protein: CASSTSGGAGRQFF.

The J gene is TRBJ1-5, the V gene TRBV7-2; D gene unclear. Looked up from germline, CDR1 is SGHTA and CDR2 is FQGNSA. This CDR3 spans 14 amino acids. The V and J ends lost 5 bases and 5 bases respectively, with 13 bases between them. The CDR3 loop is CASSPRTIHQPQHF. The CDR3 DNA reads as TGTGCCAGCAGCCCTAGAACGATACATCAGCCCCAGCATTTT.

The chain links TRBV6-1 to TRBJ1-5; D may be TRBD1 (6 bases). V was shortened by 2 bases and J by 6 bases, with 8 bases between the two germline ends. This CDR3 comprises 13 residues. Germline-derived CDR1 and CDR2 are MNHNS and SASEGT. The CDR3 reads CASSEQGTQPQHF. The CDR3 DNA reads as TGTGCCAGCAGTGAACAGGGGACTCAGCCCCAGCATTTT.

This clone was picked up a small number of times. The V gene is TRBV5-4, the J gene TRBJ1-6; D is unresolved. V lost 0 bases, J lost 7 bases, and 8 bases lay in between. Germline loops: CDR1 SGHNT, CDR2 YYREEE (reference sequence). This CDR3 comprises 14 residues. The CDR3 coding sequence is TGTGCCAGCAGCTTGGAATGGAGGAATTCACCCCTCCACTTT. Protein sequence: CASSLEWRNSPLHF.

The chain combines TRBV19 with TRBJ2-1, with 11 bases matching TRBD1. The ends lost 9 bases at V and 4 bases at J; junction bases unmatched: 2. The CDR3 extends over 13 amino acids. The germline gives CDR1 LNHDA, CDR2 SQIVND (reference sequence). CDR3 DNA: TGTGCCAGCGGACAGGGGGCTTACAATGAGCAGTTCTTC. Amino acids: CASGQGAYNEQFF.

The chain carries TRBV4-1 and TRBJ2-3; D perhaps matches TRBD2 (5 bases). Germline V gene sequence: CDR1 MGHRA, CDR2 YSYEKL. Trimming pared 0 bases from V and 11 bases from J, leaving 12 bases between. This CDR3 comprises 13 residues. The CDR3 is CASSQDSFGLQYF. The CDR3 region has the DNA TGCGCCAGCAGCCAAGATAGTTTTGGACTGCAGTATTTT.

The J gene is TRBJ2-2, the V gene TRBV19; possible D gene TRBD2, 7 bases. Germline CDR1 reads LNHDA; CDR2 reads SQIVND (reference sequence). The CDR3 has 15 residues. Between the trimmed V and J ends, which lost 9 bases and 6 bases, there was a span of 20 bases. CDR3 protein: CASGRDGGPPGELFF. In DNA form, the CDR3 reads TGTGCCAGCGGAAGAGACGGGGGGCCCCCCGGGGAGCTGTTTTTT.

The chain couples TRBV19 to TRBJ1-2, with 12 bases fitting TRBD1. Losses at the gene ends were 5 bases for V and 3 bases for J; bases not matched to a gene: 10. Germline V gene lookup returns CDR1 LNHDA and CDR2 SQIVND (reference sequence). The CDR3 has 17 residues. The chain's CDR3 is CASSPWDRGPQYYGYTF. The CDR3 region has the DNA TGTGCCAGTAGTCCCTGGGACAGGGGGCCGCAATACTATGGCTACACCTTC.

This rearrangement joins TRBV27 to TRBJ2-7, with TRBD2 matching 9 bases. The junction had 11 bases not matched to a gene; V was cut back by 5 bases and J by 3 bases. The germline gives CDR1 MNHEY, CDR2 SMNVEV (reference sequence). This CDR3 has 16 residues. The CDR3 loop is CASSPTHWTSDYEQYF. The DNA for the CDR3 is TGTGCCAGCAGTCCTACCCATTGGACTAGCGACTACGAGCAGTACTTC.

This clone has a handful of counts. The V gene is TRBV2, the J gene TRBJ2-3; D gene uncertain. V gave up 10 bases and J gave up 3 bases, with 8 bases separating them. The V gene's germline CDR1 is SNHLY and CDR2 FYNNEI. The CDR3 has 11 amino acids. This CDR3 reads CAIGLTDTQYF. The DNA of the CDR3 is TGTGCCATCGGGTTGACAGATACGCAGTATTTT.

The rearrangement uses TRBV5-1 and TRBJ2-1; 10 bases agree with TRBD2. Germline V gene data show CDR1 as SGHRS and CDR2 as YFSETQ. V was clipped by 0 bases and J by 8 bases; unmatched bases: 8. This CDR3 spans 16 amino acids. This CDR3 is CASSLEGAGGPHEQFF. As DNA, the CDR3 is TGCGCCAGCAGCTTGGAGGGAGCGGGGGGGCCACATGAGCAGTTCTTC.